This is a list of T cell receptor beta chains from one sample in a study of Graves' ophthalmopathy and Graves' hyperthyroidism. TCRdb redid the calling of the multiplex PCR reads with MiXCR, one entry per CDR3 protein. This table has 150,000 to 200,000 distinct CDR3 sequences, 30% to 45% appearing once. Input material: peripheral blood. These receptors were obtained from a man younger than 45 with Graves' ophthalmopathy. Both conserved end residues are part of each CDR3. A D gene is named only where the DNA matches it firmly. Only part of the rows carry a size: once, few, many, or a class if the clone is expanded.

j_call,v_call,d_call,clone_size,cdr3_nt,cdr3_aa
TRBJ1-3,TRBV11-2,TRBD1,many,TGTGCCAGCAGCTTTGATGGACAGGACTCTGGAAACACCATATATTTT,CASSFDGQDSGNTIYF
TRBJ2-5,TRBV6-1,.,many,TGTGCCAGCACCCACTCCGGGGGAATCCAAGAGACCCAGTACTTC,CASTHSGGIQETQYF
TRBJ1-2,TRBV28,.,.,TGTGCCAGCACCCCCCGGGCCCTAGGTTATGGCTACACCTTC,CASTPRALGYGYTF
TRBJ1-1,TRBV19,.,.,TGTGCCAGTAGTTACCCCACAGGGAGCGCTGAAGCTTTCTTT,CASSYPTGSAEAFF
TRBJ1-1,TRBV6-1,.,.,TGTGCCAGCAGGGGGGTGTGGAGTGAAGCTTTCTTT,CASRGVWSEAFF
TRBJ2-7,TRBV7-9,TRBD2,many,TGTGCCAGCAGCTTGCTGGGGCGGGAGTCCTACGAGCAGTACTTC,CASSLLGRESYEQYF
TRBJ2-7,TRBV5-1,TRBD1,.,TGCGCCAGCAGCTTGATGCCAGGGGGAAGTTCCTACGAGCAGTACTTC,CASSLMPGGSSYEQYF
TRBJ1-1,TRBV6-1,.,.,TGTGCCAGCAGTGAAGTGGACACTGAAGCTTTCTTT,CASSEVDTEAFF
TRBJ1-6,TRBV6-1,.,.,TGTGCCAGCAGCGACTTCGGGATGGGTTCACCCCTCCACTTT,CASSDFGMGSPLHF
TRBJ2-7,TRBV27,.,many,TGTGCCAGCAGTTTCGTCCCCGGAGACGAGCAGTACTTC,CASSFVPGDEQYF
TRBJ1-1,TRBV20-1,TRBD1,.,TGCAGTGCTCGGACAGGGGGATCCACTGAAGCTTTCTTT,CSARTGGSTEAFF
TRBJ2-2,TRBV30,TRBD1,.,TGTGCCTGGAGACAGGGGGTTGCGAACACCGGGGAGCTGTTTTTT,CAWRQGVANTGELFF
TRBJ1-1,TRBV10-3,.,.,TGTGCCGGGACTTTCGGCCCCGGAGGGAACACTGAAGCTTTCTTT,CAGTFGPGGNTEAFF
TRBJ1-2,TRBV18,.,many,TGTGCCAGCTCACCCGGGGGAAGTGATAACTATGGCTACACCTTC,CASSPGGSDNYGYTF
TRBJ2-2,TRBV30,TRBD1,.,TGTGCCTGGAGCATCGGACAGGGCACCGGGGAGCTGTTTTTT,CAWSIGQGTGELFF
TRBJ2-7,TRBV28,TRBD2,many,TGTGCCAGCAGTTTAATAGGGGAGGGCTACGAGCAGTACTTC,CASSLIGEGYEQYF
TRBJ2-5,TRBV6-2/TRBV6-3,.,.,TGTGCCAGCAGTTCTCCGGGAACTCAAGAGACCCAGTACTTC,CASSSPGTQETQYF
TRBJ2-5,TRBV6-5,.,many,TGTGCCAGCAGTTACTCCAGCCGGAGGGAGACCCAGTACTTC,CASSYSSRRETQYF
TRBJ2-5,TRBV15,.,.,TGTGCCACCAGCAGAGTAGGGGTATTGGAGACCCAGTACTTC,CATSRVGVLETQYF
TRBJ1-1,TRBV27,.,.,TGTGCCAGCAGTGCTCGACAGAGAATGAACACTGAAGCTTTCTTT,CASSARQRMNTEAFF
TRBJ1-6,TRBV27,.,many,TGTGCCAGCAGTTTCCGGGGAAATTCACCCCTCCACTTT,CASSFRGNSPLHF